Shown below are 18 T cell receptor beta chains from a single sample sequenced in a study of blood T cell repertoires in COVID-19. Method: immunoSEQ multiplex PCR; TCRdb's copy keeps in-frame clones and lacks some. This sample carries 190,000 or so clones, 75% to 90% of them seen once, and the ten largest clones take approximately 4.8%. Material: PBMCs or T cells enriched from blood (not recorded which). The receptors originated from a woman under 40 who had been exposed to COVID-19.

The V gene is TRBV19, the J gene TRBJ2-1, with 7 bases lining up with TRBD1. This CDR3 region has 16 residues. Trimming at V came to 3 bases and at J to 2 bases, leaving 7 bases not matched to a gene. Germline CDR1 LNHDA, CDR2 SQIVND (reference sequence). The CDR3 spells CASSMKQGSPYNEQFF. The CDR3 DNA follows: TGTGCCAGTAGTATGAAACAGGGGTCACCCTACAATGAGCAGTTCTTC.

This sequence joins TRBV19 and TRBJ1-1, with 7 positions matching TRBD1. The CDR3 extends over 15 amino acids. J lost 0 bases, V lost 5 bases, and 6 bases had no gene match. Germline CDR1 reads LNHDA; CDR2 reads SQIVND (reference sequence). CDR3 in amino acids: CASSPRQGLNTEAFF. CDR3 coding DNA: TGTGCCAGTAGTCCCAGACAGGGCTTGAACACTGAAGCTTTCTTT.

The rearrangement joins TRBV29-1 to TRBJ2-5, with 12 bases lining up with TRBD2. Looked up from germline, CDR1 is SQVTM and CDR2 is ANQGSEA. This CDR3 contains 18 residues. Trimming cost V 5 bases and J 0 bases; bases outside gene matches: 13. The CDR3 sequence: CSVLPRLAGGEYQETQYF. As DNA, the CDR3 is TGCAGCGTTCTACCCAGGCTAGCGGGGGGGGAGTACCAAGAGACCCAGTACTTC.

The J gene is TRBJ1-1, the V gene TRBV2; possible D gene TRBD1, 6 bases. CDR3 length: 16 residues. The V gene lost 4 bases and the J gene lost 2 bases, with 17 bases spanning the gap. Germline values: CDR1 SNHLY, CDR2 FYNNEI. The CDR3: CASSGRPGQTNTEAFF. The CDR3 nucleotides are TGTGCCAGCAGTGGTCGACCCGGACAGACTAACACTGAAGCTTTCTTT.

CDR3 sequence (DNA): TGTGCCAGCACCGGGAGCGGGGCGGGGACAGATACGCAGTATTTT. Amino acid sequence: CASTGSGAGTDTQYF. The V and J genes are TRBV6-5 and TRBJ2-3; 7 nucleotides agree with TRBD2. The CDR3 is made up of 15 amino acids. J lost 3 bases, V lost 7 bases, and 10 bases had no gene match. CDR1 and CDR2 from the germline V gene are MNHEY and SVGAGI.

The V gene is TRBV24-1, the J gene TRBJ2-2; 8 nucleotides align to TRBD2. The ends lost 1 base at V and 5 bases at J; junction bases unmatched: 2. In germline, CDR1 is KGHDR, CDR2 SFDVKD. The length of the CDR3 is 15 residues. In DNA, the CDR3 is TGTGCCACCAGTGATTTCGGGAGGGATACCGGGGAGCTGTTTTTT. This encodes CATSDFGRDTGELFF.

V and J are TRBV6-2 or TRBV6-3 and TRBJ1-6; TRBD1 aligns across 7 bases. CDR3 size: 15 residues. The J segment lost 10 bases and the V segment lost 2 bases, leaving 8 bases of the junction unmatched. Germline lookup yields CDR1 MNHEY and CDR2 SVGEGT. The DNA for the CDR3 is TGTGCCAGCAGTTACGTGGCAGGGGGAAGCTCACCCCTCCACTTT. Amino acids: CASSYVAGGSSPLHF.

The chain links TRBV7-9 to TRBJ2-7, with D maybe TRBD1 (6 bases). Trimming shortened V by 5 bases and J by 2 bases, and 7 bases separated the two germline ends. This CDR3 spans 12 amino acids. Germline-derived CDR1 and CDR2 are SEHNR and FQNEAQ (reference sequence). CDR3 loop: CASSRDTYEQYF. The CDR3 DNA is TGTGCCAGCAGCAGGGACACCTACGAGCAGTACTTC. The full variable domain, with the rest looked up from reference TRBV7-9 and TRBJ2-7, is DTGVSQNPRHKITKRGQNVTFRCDPISEHNRLYWYRQTLGQGPEFLTYFQNEAQLEKSRLLSDRFSAERPKGSFSTLEIQRTEQGDSAMYLCASSRDTYEQYFGPGTRLTVT.

The J gene is TRBJ1-5, the V gene TRBV27; D is undetermined. The V gene lost 8 bases and the J gene lost 0 bases, with 8 bases spanning the gap. The CDR3 loop spans 13 amino acids. Germline CDR1 reads MNHEY; CDR2 reads SMNVEV (reference sequence). This CDR3 reads CASGSRSNQPQHF. CDR3 in DNA: TGTGCCAGCGGTAGTCGTAGCAATCAGCCCCAGCATTTT.

The chain is built from TRBV3-1 (or the pseudogene TRBV3-2) and TRBJ1-4; D is perhaps TRBD1 (5 bases). Trimming left V 1 base short and J 7 bases short, with 13 bases between. The CDR3 has 15 amino acids. Germline values: CDR1 LGHDT, CDR2 YNNKEL (reference sequence). The CDR3: CASSQATRGVEKLFF. In DNA, the CDR3 is TGTGCCAGCAGCCAAGCTACCCGGGGGGTTGAAAAACTGTTTTTT.

V usage is TRBV30 and J usage is TRBJ1-2, with a possible D match to TRBD1 (5 bases). Trimming shortened V by 0 bases and J by 2 bases, and 13 bases separated the two germline ends. This CDR3 spans 15 amino acids. The V gene's germline CDR1 is GTSNPN and CDR2 SVGIG (reference sequence). The CDR3 nucleotides are TGTGCCTGGAGTGTCCTCAGGGAAGAAAACTATGGCTACACCTTC. This codes for CAWSVLREENYGYTF.

The J gene is TRBJ1-2, the V gene TRBV4-2; TRBD1 matches 8 bases. CDR3 length: 16 residues. J was trimmed by 4 bases and V by 2 bases; bases with no gene match: 9. Per the germline V gene, CDR1 is LGHNA and CDR2 is YNFKEQ. The CDR3 nucleotides are TGTGCCAGCAGCCAAAGCGGGACAGGAGCTCCCTATGGCTACACCTTC. Translated: CASSQSGTGAPYGYTF.

Turning to this clone: Other DNA sequences of this sample code for an identical CDR3. The chain links TRBV5-1 to TRBJ1-4, with TRBD1 matching over 9 bases. The CDR3 spans 14 residues. Germline trimming cut 3 bases from V and 5 bases from J; bases unmatched to any gene: 2. The germline CDR1 and CDR2 sequences are SGHRS and YFSETQ. CDR3 loop: CASSSGQGNEKLFF. CDR3 nucleotide sequence: TGCGCCAGCAGCTCGGGACAGGGAAATGAAAAACTGTTTTTT.

The chain uses TRBV19 and TRBJ1-2; TRBD1 matches 7 bases. The CDR3 is 12 amino acids. CDR1 and CDR2 from the germline V gene are LNHDA and SQIVND (reference sequence). V gave up 7 bases and J gave up 3 bases; unmatched junction bases: 2. In DNA, the CDR3 is TGTGCCAGTAAAGACAGGGACTATGGCTACACCTTC. Translated, it gives CASKDRDYGYTF.

The chain joins TRBV9 to TRBJ1-1, with 9 bases that match TRBD1. J gave up 6 bases and V 3 bases, and 6 bases lay outside the gene matches. CDR1 and CDR2 from the germline V gene are SGDLS and YYNGEE. The CDR3 length is 14 residues. This CDR3 is CASSATGGMAEAFF. CDR3 nucleotide sequence: TGTGCCAGCAGCGCCACAGGGGGCATGGCTGAAGCTTTCTTT.

The chain uses TRBV27 and TRBJ2-1, with D tentatively TRBD2 (5 bases). Trimming pared 2 bases from V and 9 bases from J, leaving 17 bases between. This CDR3 comprises 15 residues. In germline, CDR1 is MNHEY, CDR2 SMNVEV (reference sequence). CDR3 DNA sequence: TGTGCCAGCAGTTTAACTTTCGCAGGTGGAGGTGAGCAGTTCTTC. This codes for CASSLTFAGGGEQFF.

The chain is built from TRBV29-1 and TRBJ2-7; D unresolved. In germline, CDR1 is SQVTM, CDR2 ANQGSEA. Trimming left V 0 bases short and J 0 bases short, with 6 bases between. CDR3 length equals 13 residues. The CDR3 reads CSVEDSYSYEQYF. The CDR3 coding sequence is TGCAGCGTTGAAGACAGTTACTCCTACGAGCAGTACTTC.

V and J are TRBV3-1 (or the pseudogene TRBV3-2) and TRBJ2-3, with TRBD2 identical over 11 bases. The trim removed 4 bases at V and 4 bases at J, leaving 10 bases unmatched. The length of the CDR3 is 17 residues. The germline V gene encodes CDR1 LGHDT and CDR2 YNNKEL (reference sequence). This CDR3 reads CASSLSSGGHGSDTQYF. CDR3 bases: TGTGCCAGCAGCCTCTCTAGCGGGGGGCACGGTTCAGATACGCAGTATTTT.